These 17 T cell receptor beta chains share one sample of origin, sequenced in a study of CD8 T cells in ankylosing spondylitis. Each CDR3 protein gets one entry after TCRdb re-called the 5' RACE reads with MiXCR. The sample lists about 220,000 distinct CDR3 sequences; around 7.9% were seen once. Study-wide results and caveats: One TCR beta motif, made up of fewer than 10 highly homologous variants, appeared characteristic of ankylosing spondylitis blood.

Antigens for these TCRs are unknown. Material for sequencing was blood, either unsorted or a sorted T cell fraction (not recorded which). These receptors all stem from a male donor with ankylosing spondylitis.

This sequence joins TRBV2 and TRBJ2-1; the match to TRBD2 covers 7 bases. The CDR3 has 12 amino acids. J gave up 10 bases and V 9 bases, and 9 bases lay outside the gene matches. Germline V gives CDR1 SNHLY, CDR2 FYNNEI. CDR3 amino acids: CARGGRGNEQFF. The CDR3 nucleotides read TGTGCCAGGGGGGGGAGGGGCAACGAGCAGTTCTTC.

Only a few counts were recorded for this clonotype. The V and J genes are TRBV20-1 and TRBJ1-1; unclear D gene. The V gene lost 4 bases and the J gene lost 1 base, with 19 bases spanning the gap. Looked up from germline, CDR1 is DFQATT and CDR2 is SNEGSKA (reference sequence). This CDR3 has 16 residues. In DNA form, the CDR3 reads TGCAGTGCTACCCTCCCACTAGGGAAGGGGAACACTGAAGCTTTCTTT. Translated, it gives CSATLPLGKGNTEAFF.

The genes are TRBV4-3 and TRBJ2-5, with 13 nucleotides matching TRBD2. The CDR3 totals 17 residues. V was pared by 3 bases and J by 4 bases, with 8 bases of the junction left unmatched. Germline V gene lookup returns CDR1 LGHNA and CDR2 YSLEER. DNA of the CDR3: TGCGCCAGCAGCCACGGGACTAGCGGGATAGATGGAGAGACCCAGTACTTC. Its protein is CASSHGTSGIDGETQYF.

In its sample, this clonotype was seen a few times. J is TRBJ1-1 and V is TRBV29-1; a weak D match, TRBD1 (5 bases). This CDR3 is built from 13 residues. CDR1 is SQVTM, CDR2 ANQGSEA, per germline. Trimming took off 5 bases at V and 1 base at J, with 11 bases between the two ends. The chain's CDR3 is CSVYADTNTEAFF. The CDR3 region has the DNA TGCAGCGTTTACGCGGACACGAACACTGAAGCTTTCTTT.

This clonotype was seen ten or more times. The V and J genes are TRBV4-2 and TRBJ2-1; 8 nucleotides line up with TRBD2. Germline V gene data show CDR1 as LGHNA and CDR2 as YNFKEQ. The CDR3 consists of 14 residues. The V segment lost 3 bases and the J segment 8 bases; nucleotides outside the gene matches: 6. This CDR3 reads CASSQDGGGDEQFF. In nucleotides, the CDR3 is TGTGCCAGCAGCCAGGACGGGGGGGGAGATGAGCAGTTCTTC.

This clonotype showed up many times. The V and J genes are TRBV7-2 and TRBJ1-2; TRBD1 aligns across 9 bases. V dropped 5 bases and J dropped 8; count of bases not matched to a gene: 9. This CDR3 is built from 14 residues. Germline CDR1 reads SGHTA; CDR2 reads FQGNSA. In DNA form, the CDR3 reads TGTGCCAGCAGCACCCCCGGGACAGGGTCCGGCTACACCTTC. Translating it yields CASSTPGTGSGYTF.

This clonotype was counted ten times or more. The rearrangement links TRBV19 to TRBJ1-1; no reliable D call. This CDR3 comprises 13 residues. Germline V gene sequence: CDR1 LNHDA, CDR2 SQIVND (reference sequence). V lost 1 base and J lost 5, with 8 bases in between. The CDR3 DNA follows: TGTGCCAGTAGTATAGCTCACAGAACTGAAGCTTTCTTT. It encodes CASSIAHRTEAFF.

This sequence joins TRBV20-1 and TRBJ1-5, with D possibly matching TRBD1 (5 bases). The germline V gene encodes CDR1 DFQATT and CDR2 SNEGSKA (reference sequence). The CDR3 extends over 13 amino acids. Trimming left V 1 base short and J 6 bases short, with 10 bases between. CDR3 nucleotide sequence: TGCAGTGCTAGAGGGGGGGTTCGTCAGCCCCAGCATTTT. Protein: CSARGGVRQPQHF.

A word on this clonotype: A much larger clone sits a single nucleotide away, making a read error possible. The chain uses TRBV6-2 or TRBV6-3 and TRBJ2-1; the D gene is possibly TRBD2 (6 bases). V was pared by 2 bases and J by 5 bases, with 22 bases between. The germline V gene has CDR1 MNHEY and CDR2 SVGEGT. The CDR3 is 18 amino acids. CDR3 in DNA: TGTGCCAGCAGTTACCCAAACGTACTCGGGACTCTCCACAATGAGCAGTTCTTC. This gives the protein CASSYPNVLGTLHNEQFF.

This chain joins TRBV5-6 and TRBJ1-1; perhaps TRBD1 as D (5 bases). Germline V CDR1 and CDR2: SGHDT, YYEEEE. The CDR3 sequence is 12 residues long. Trimming stripped 4 bases from V and 3 bases from J, with 7 bases between. The chain's CDR3 is CASSRGHTEAFF. DNA for the CDR3: TGTGCCAGCAGCAGGGGACACACTGAAGCTTTCTTT.

This clonotype was counted many times. V is TRBV6-1 and J is TRBJ2-1, with D possibly called TRBD1 or TRBD2 (6 bases each). V was pared by 5 bases and J by 7 bases, with 27 bases between. This CDR3 is 18 amino acids long. CDR1 and CDR2 (germline): MNHNS, SASEGT. CDR3 residues: CASSQVPGAGRSTNEQFF. CDR3 in DNA: TGTGCCAGCAGTCAGGTCCCGGGGGCAGGGAGGTCTACGAATGAGCAGTTCTTC.

This clonotype was recorded many times. This chain connects TRBV7-2 to TRBJ1-5; no firm D call. V was clipped by 5 bases and J by 0 bases, with 14 bases between them. From germline, CDR1 is SGHTA and CDR2 FQGNSA. The CDR3 sequence is 16 residues long. The CDR3 sequence: CASSPWSFPSNQPQHF. In DNA form, the CDR3 reads TGTGCCAGCAGCCCCTGGTCTTTTCCTAGCAATCAGCCCCAGCATTTT.

This clonotype was detected ten times or more. The V and J genes are TRBV25-1 and TRBJ1-2; TRBD1 agrees at 8 bases. V shed 7 bases, J shed 7 bases, and the junction held 5 bases outside the gene matches. The CDR3 sequence is 12 residues long. The germline CDR1 and CDR2 sequences are MGHDK and SYGVNS. The CDR3 loop reads CASKTGGGGYTF. The CDR3 nucleotides read TGTGCCAGCAAAACAGGGGGTGGTGGCTACACCTTC.

Ten or more counts support this clonotype. The V gene is TRBV11-2, the J gene TRBJ1-6; no clear D gene. The CDR3 is 13 amino acids. Trimming removed 4 bases at V and 9 bases at J, with 10 bases between. Germline CDR1 SGHAT, CDR2 FQNNGV. CDR3 loop: CASSSDSFSPLHF. The CDR3 DNA reads TGTGCCAGCAGCTCCGACTCGTTTTCACCCCTCCACTTT.

This clonotype was counted at least ten times. The chain carries TRBV6-5 and TRBJ1-1; D is undetermined. The V and J ends lost 0 bases and 3 bases respectively, with 14 bases between them. The CDR3 runs to 16 residues. CDR1 and CDR2 from the germline V gene are MNHEY and SVGAGI. CDR3 coding DNA: TGTGCCAGCAGTTACTCCGAGGAGCGCGCGGACACTGAAGCTTTCTTT. This sequence encodes CASSYSEERADTEAFF.

The sample holds a few counts of this clonotype. The chain joins TRBV11-2 to TRBJ2-2, with D tentatively TRBD1 (5 bases). Trimming took 3 bases from V and 0 from J, leaving 14 bases between them. Germline values: CDR1 SGHAT, CDR2 FQNNGV. The length of the CDR3 is 17 residues. CDR3 amino acids: CASSFPDSHTNTGELFF. Here the CDR3 DNA reads TGTGCCAGCAGCTTCCCAGACAGCCACACGAACACCGGGGAGCTGTTTTTT.

The chain has TRBV6-5 and TRBJ1-2; D is unclear. CDR1 MNHEY and CDR2 SVGAGI come from the germline V gene. The CDR3 length is 15 residues. The V end was cut by 0 bases, the J end by 4 bases, with 12 bases between. The CDR3 reads CASSYSKRVGYGYTF. CDR3 nucleotide sequence: TGTGCCAGCAGTTACTCGAAAAGGGTTGGCTATGGCTACACCTTC.